Listed here are 31 T cell receptor beta chains from one sample, sequenced in a study of T cells in women clearing cervical HPV infection. Produced via immunoSEQ multiplex PCR; TCRdb's table is partial and in-frame only. This sample's clone table lists 30,000 to 40,000 clones. The sequencing sample was made of blood buffy coat. The receptors originated from a woman between 18 and 69 years old with a cervical HPV16 infection that either progressed to CIN3+ or cleared (not recorded which).

For this clone: With the read ending 3 residues before the CDR3 end, the germline J gene is used to fill in that end. The chain uses TRBV10-3 and TRBJ2-7, with TRBD2 matching 10 bases. The CDR3 runs 16 residues. Germline V gene data show CDR1 as ENHRY and CDR2 as SYGVKD. Trimming removed 0 bases from V and 3 bases from J; junction bases left unmatched: 5. This CDR3 is CAISESASGGNYEQYF. The covered CDR3 bases are TGTGCCATCAGTGAGTCTGCTAGCGGGGGAAACTACGAG.

In terms of frequency, this clone is medium-sized. The chain's CDR3 is CASSSQAVAKNIQYF. The DNA read from the CDR3 is TGTGCCAGTAGTTCCCAGGCAGTAGCCAAAAACATT. The genes are TRBV19 and TRBJ2-4; the D is unclear. With the read ending 3 residues before the CDR3 end, the germline J gene is used to fill in that end. From germline, CDR1 is LNHDA and CDR2 SQIVND (reference sequence). CDR3 size: 15 residues. V lost 5 bases to trimming and J lost 0 bases, with 11 bases between them.

On this clone: The read ends 3 residues before the CDR3 terminus; that terminus is restored from the germline J gene. The rearrangement joins TRBV5-1 to TRBJ1-1; 12 bases line up with TRBD1. Germline V gene data show CDR1 as SGHRS and CDR2 as YFSETQ. J gave up 7 bases and V 0 bases, and 10 bases lay outside the gene matches. CDR3 size: 17 residues. The CDR3: CASSLAGTGGFGDEAFF. The sequenced part of the CDR3 DNA is TGCGCCAGCAGCTTGGCCGGGACAGGGGGCTTTGGTGATGAA.

On this clone itself: The missing CDR3 end, 3 residues past where the read stops, is filled in from the germline J gene. V gene TRBV6-1 combines with J gene TRBJ1-2; 9 bases are shared with TRBD1. The length of the CDR3 is 14 residues. CDR1 and CDR2 (germline): MNHNS, SASEGT. The chain's CDR3 is CASSDTGGNQPYTF. CDR3 DNA (partial): TGTGCCAGCAGTGATACAGGGGGCAATCAGCCC.

A word on this clone: The read ends 3 residues early relative to the CDR3; the germline J gene fills the gap. The chain is built from TRBV13 and TRBJ2-1; D unresolved. Trimming removed 4 bases from V and 5 bases from J, with 12 bases in between. This CDR3 contains 14 residues. Per germline, CDR1 PRHDT and CDR2 FYEKMQ (reference sequence). Incomplete CDR3 DNA: TGTGCCAGCAGCTATGGTCGCGGAAACAATGAG. It specifies CASSYGRGNNE. The CDR3 in full is CASSYGRGNNEQFF. The whole variable domain, remainder taken from reference TRBV13 and TRBJ2-1, is AAGVIQSPRHLIKEKRETATLKCYPIPRHDTVYWYQQGPGQDPQFLISFYEKMQSDKGSIPDRFSAQQFSDYHSELNMSSLELGDSALYFCASSYGRGNNEQFFGPGTRLTVL.

Worth noting for this clone: The read halts 3 residues ahead of the CDR3 end, with the missing end drawn from the germline J gene. J is TRBJ1-4 and V is TRBV7-8; the match to TRBD1 covers 8 bases. Germline V lookup: CDR1 SGHVS, CDR2 FQNEAQ. Losses at the gene ends were 6 bases for V and 5 bases for J; bases not matched to a gene: 2. The CDR3 runs to 13 residues. Incomplete CDR3 DNA: TGTGCCAGCAGTCGGGACAGGAATGAAAAA. This sequence encodes CASSRDRNEK. The complete CDR3 sequence is CASSRDRNEKLFF.

For this clone: The read ends 3 residues before the CDR3 terminus; that terminus is restored from the germline J gene. V is TRBV18 and J is TRBJ2-4; a weak D match, TRBD1 (5 bases). Germline CDR1 and CDR2: KGHSH and LQKENI. The CDR3 is 14 residues long. The sequenced CDR3 bases are TGTGCCAGCTCACCATGGGGCCTCTACTATGGT. The encoded protein is CASSPWGLYYG. Given in full, the CDR3 is CASSPWGLYYGQYF.

On this clone: The read terminates 3 residues ahead of where the CDR3 ends, so the germline J gene completes it. The chain is built from TRBV4-2 and TRBJ1-2; 7 bases agree with TRBD1. V shed 0 bases and J 3 bases; nucleotides not matched to a gene: 4. The CDR3 is 15 residues long. Germline V lookup: CDR1 LGHNA, CDR2 YNFKEQ. The CDR3 sequence: CASSQEGGQHYGYTF. The CDR3 bases that were read are TGTGCCAGCAGCCAAGAGGGGGGACAGCACTATGGC.

Concerning this clone: Read data end 3 residues before the CDR3 end; the end is taken from the germline J gene. V and J are TRBV7-9 and TRBJ1-1; the match to TRBD1 covers 7 bases. The CDR3 length is 12 residues. Germline V gives CDR1 SEHNR, CDR2 FQNEAQ (reference sequence). Partial CDR3 DNA: TGTGCCAGCAGCTTACCGACAGGGACA. Encoded protein: CASSLPTGT. In full, the CDR3 reads CASSLPTGTAFF.

Comment on this clone: The DNA ends 3 residues before the CDR3 does, and the rest of the CDR3 is filled in from the germline J gene. The V and J genes are TRBV30 and TRBJ2-7, with 7 bases identical to TRBD2. J was trimmed by 2 bases and V by 0 bases; bases with no gene match: 7. This CDR3 has 15 residues. Germline V lookup: CDR1 GTSNPN, CDR2 SVGIG (reference sequence). CDR3 DNA (partial): TGTGCCTGGAGTGTACGGGGGGACCTCCCCTACGAG. It is translated as CAWSVRGDLPYE. The whole CDR3 sequence reads CAWSVRGDLPYEQYF. The full variable domain, with the rest looked up from reference TRBV30 and TRBJ2-7, is SQTIHQWPATLVQPVGSPLSLECTVEGTSNPNLYWYRQAAGRGLQLLFYSVGIGQISSEVPQNLSASRPQDRQFILSSKKLLLSDSGFYLCAWSVRGDLPYEQYFGPGTRLTVT.

Comments on this clone: The CDR3 goes on 3 residues after the read ends, and that part is filled in from the germline J gene. The chain recombines TRBV19 with TRBJ1-2, with 8 bases aligning to TRBD1. Germline V gene lookup returns CDR1 LNHDA and CDR2 SQIVND (reference sequence). The CDR3 extends over 14 amino acids. The CDR3 loop reads CASKLDRGLGGYTF. The sequenced CDR3 bases are TGTGCCAGTAAACTCGACAGGGGCCTAGGGGGC.

About this clone itself: The read stops 3 residues short of the end of the CDR3; the missing end is completed from the germline J gene. The gene calls are TRBV5-5 and TRBJ1-5, with D unclear. The CDR3 contains 14 residues. The V gene's germline CDR1 is SGHKS and CDR2 YYEKEE (reference sequence). V lost 0 bases, J lost 3 bases, and 7 bases lay in between. The covered CDR3 bases are TGTGCCAGCAGCTTGGACAGCCCCAATCAGCCC. Protein: CASSLDSPNQP. The full CDR3 sequence reads CASSLDSPNQPQHF. Combining the CDR3 with reference TRBV5-5 and TRBJ1-5 gives the whole variable domain DAGVTQSPTHLIKTRGQQVTLRCSPISGHKSVSWYQQVLGQGPQFIFQYYEKEERGRGNFPDRFSARQFPNYSSELNVNALLLGDSALYLCASSLDSPNQPQHFGDGTRLSIL.

On this clone: The read comes to an end 3 residues before the CDR3 does, leaving the germline J gene to fill in the end. The chain links TRBV24-1 to TRBJ2-3; TRBD1 agrees at 9 bases. The ends lost 4 bases at V and 1 base at J; junction bases unmatched: 8. Germline lookup yields CDR1 KGHDR and CDR2 SFDVKD. CDR3 length equals 17 residues. CDR3 loop: CATSDPTGGAGTDTQYF. CDR3 bases read: TGTGCCACCAGTGACCCTACAGGGGGCGCTGGCACAGATACG.

As for this clone: The missing CDR3 end, 3 residues past where the read stops, is filled in from the germline J gene. The V gene is TRBV20-1, the J gene TRBJ2-7, with 11 bases aligning to TRBD2. The ends lost 3 bases at V and 2 bases at J; junction bases unmatched: 9. The germline V gene has CDR1 DFQATT and CDR2 SNEGSKA (reference sequence). This CDR3 spans 16 amino acids. The CDR3 is CSARPLAGGSPYEQYF. The sequenced CDR3 bases are TGCAGTGCTAGGCCTCTAGCGGGGGGATCCCCCTACGAG.

A remark on this clone: The read stops 3 residues short of the end of the CDR3; the missing end is completed from the germline J gene. V and J are TRBV20-1 and TRBJ2-2, with 7 bases lining up with TRBD1. From germline, CDR1 is DFQATT and CDR2 SNEGSKA (reference sequence). CDR3 length: 13 residues. The covered CDR3 bases are TGCAGTGCTTTACAGGGGTCGAGCGAAAAG. Translation: CSALQGSSEK. The full CDR3 protein is CSALQGSSEKLFF.

As regards this clone: With the read ending 3 residues before the CDR3 end, the germline J gene is used to fill in that end. The chain couples TRBV2 to TRBJ2-7, with TRBD1 matching 8 bases. The germline CDR1 and CDR2 sequences are SNHLY and FYNNEI. The CDR3 contains 14 residues. After removal of 5 bases from V and 0 bases from J, the junction contained 3 bases not matched to a gene. The CDR3 reads CASSWTGSSYEQYF. Partial CDR3 DNA: TGTGCCAGCAGTTGGACAGGGAGCTCCTACGAG.

For this clone: With the read ending 3 residues before the CDR3 end, the germline J gene is used to fill in that end. The rearrangement links TRBV10-3 to TRBJ2-7, with D tentatively TRBD2 (7 bases). CDR3 length: 13 residues. CDR1 is ENHRY, CDR2 SYGVKD, per germline. Trimming removed 10 bases from V and 2 bases from J, with 15 bases in between. The CDR3 loop is CATKVGGAYEQYF. The DNA read from the CDR3 is TGTGCCACCAAGGTAGGGGGGGCCTACGAG.

About this clone itself: The CDR3 is cut off 3 residues early in the read; its end comes from the germline J gene. The V call is TRBV6-1, the J call TRBJ1-2, with D perhaps TRBD1 (6 bases). Germline V lookup: CDR1 MNHNS, CDR2 SASEGT. This CDR3 region has 16 residues. Incomplete CDR3 DNA: TGTGCCAGCAGTGAAGCTAGCGGGGGGGCGACAGATACC. Its translation: CASSEASGGATDT. The full CDR3 reads CASSEASGGATDTYTF.

About this clone itself: From the germline J gene comes the end of the CDR3, since the read stops 3 residues before it. The rearrangement uses TRBV7-6 and TRBJ2-2, with TRBD1 identical over 8 bases. V dropped 5 bases and J dropped 4; count of bases not matched to a gene: 9. From germline, CDR1 is SGHVS and CDR2 FNYEAQ. The CDR3 totals 16 residues. The CDR3 spells CASSPTTGVGTGELFF. The CDR3 bases that were read are TGTGCCAGCAGCCCAACGACAGGGGTGGGCACCGGGGAG.

About this clone itself: The read halts 3 residues ahead of the CDR3 end, with the missing end drawn from the germline J gene. This chain connects TRBV6-2 or TRBV6-3 to TRBJ2-2; 10 bases match TRBD2. CDR1 MNHEY and CDR2 SVGEGT come from the germline V gene. The CDR3 totals 14 residues. J lost 8 bases, V lost 4 bases, and 4 bases had no gene match. The sequenced part of the CDR3 DNA is TGTGCCAGCAGTTCTCTAGCGGGAGATGGGGAG. It codes for CASSSLAGDGE. The whole CDR3 region reads CASSSLAGDGELFF.

As to this clone: The CDR3 end is not reached by the read, which stops 3 residues before it; the germline J gene fills it in. V usage is TRBV5-1 and J usage is TRBJ2-2; the match to TRBD1 covers 9 bases. Trimming took 0 bases from V and 1 from J; bases not matched to a gene: 1. Germline-derived CDR1 and CDR2 are SGHRS and YFSETQ. The CDR3 extends over 16 amino acids. CDR3 sequence reads: CASSLEGQGNTGELFF. CDR3 DNA (partial): TGCGCCAGCAGCTTGGAGGGACAGGGGAACACCGGGGAG.

Notes on this clone: The CDR3 end lies 3 residues beyond the end of the read and is filled in from the germline J gene. This sequence joins TRBV30 and TRBJ1-2; the D is unclear. The CDR3 totals 12 residues. Germline loops: CDR1 GTSNPN, CDR2 SVGIG (reference sequence). With 5 bases removed from V and 0 bases from J, the gap between germline ends came to 7 bases. The chain's CDR3 is CAWDTSNYGYTF. The DNA read from the CDR3 is TGTGCCTGGGACACATCTAACTATGGC.

Turning to this clone: The read falls 3 residues short of the CDR3 end, and the missing part is taken from the germline J gene. This sequence joins TRBV7-9 and TRBJ2-1; a weak D match, TRBD1 (6 bases). The V gene's germline CDR1 is SEHNR and CDR2 FQNEAQ (reference sequence). V lost 6 bases and J 8 bases, leaving 11 bases between the germline ends. The CDR3 length is 12 residues. This CDR3 reads CASRTGVDEQFF. CDR3 DNA, as far as it was read: TGTGCCAGCAGGACAGGAGTCGATGAG.

In the case of this clone: Read coverage stops 3 residues before the CDR3 terminus; the germline J gene supplies the remainder. This chain joins TRBV5-1 and TRBJ2-3, with 11 positions matching TRBD2. Germline-derived CDR1 and CDR2 are SGHRS and YFSETQ. The CDR3 covers 16 residues. The junction had 5 bases not matched to a gene; V was cut back by 0 bases and J by 5 bases. This CDR3 reads CASSLALAGEGDTQYF. The sequenced CDR3 bases are TGCGCCAGCAGCTTGGCACTAGCGGGAGAAGGAGATACG.

On this clone itself: With the read ending 3 residues before the CDR3 end, the germline J gene is used to fill in that end. The chain is built from TRBV19 and TRBJ2-1, with D perhaps matching TRBD1 (6 bases). CDR3 length equals 14 residues. Germline CDR1 LNHDA, CDR2 SQIVND (reference sequence). Trimming left V 5 bases short and J 7 bases short, with 15 bases between. The sequenced CDR3 bases are TGTGCCAGTAGTTCAAACAGGGCCGTAAATGAG. This translates into CASSSNRAVNE. In full, the CDR3 is CASSSNRAVNEQFF.

As to this clone: With the read ending 3 residues before the CDR3 end, the germline J gene is used to fill in that end. The chain carries TRBV30 and TRBJ2-1; D is possibly TRBD2 (6 bases). Germline CDR1 reads GTSNPN; CDR2 reads SVGIG (reference sequence). This CDR3 region has 14 residues. V dropped 2 bases and J dropped 1 base, with 9 bases sitting between them. CDR3 bases read: TGTGCCTGGAGTTATAGCGGTTCCTACAATGAG. Translated: CAWSYSGSYNE. The entire CDR3 is CAWSYSGSYNEQFF.

The sequenced part of the CDR3 DNA is TGCAGTGCTAGTGGCGGGGATCAGCCC. This translates into CSASGGDQP. The full CDR3 is CSASGGDQPQHF. The chain recombines TRBV20-1 with TRBJ1-5; D ambiguous. The read comes to an end 3 residues before the CDR3 does, leaving the germline J gene to fill in the end. Trimming took off 3 bases at V and 5 bases at J, with 8 bases between the two ends. The CDR3 has 12 residues. The germline gives CDR1 DFQATT, CDR2 SNEGSKA (reference sequence).

Regarding this clone: The CDR3 is cut off 3 residues early in the read; its end comes from the germline J gene. The chain employs TRBV7-7 and TRBJ2-3; D might be TRBD2 (6 bases). The CDR3 totals 15 residues. Germline-derived CDR1 and CDR2 are SSHAT and FNYEAQ (reference sequence). CDR3 sequence: CASSLPGLSSETQYF. The sequenced CDR3 bases are TGTGCCAGCAGCTTACCGGGACTCTCTTCGGAGACG.

Regarding this clone: Read data end 3 residues before the CDR3 end; the end is taken from the germline J gene. The V gene is TRBV7-9, the J gene TRBJ2-1; 12 bases are a match to TRBD1. The germline gives CDR1 SEHNR, CDR2 FQNEAQ (reference sequence). The CDR3 has 15 amino acids. V lost 5 bases to trimming and J lost 6 bases; unmatched junction nucleotides: 5. The CDR3: CASSLWDRGPNEQFF. The part of the CDR3 DNA that was read is TGTGCCAGCAGCCTATGGGACAGGGGGCCCAATGAG.

Remarks on this clone: The observed sequence ends 3 residues before the CDR3 terminus, with the missing tail filled in from the germline J gene. V and J are TRBV12-5 and TRBJ2-7, with 7 nucleotides matching TRBD1. Trimming removed 5 bases from V and 1 base from J; junction bases left unmatched: 2. The CDR3 has 13 residues. CDR1 LGHNT and CDR2 FRNRAP come from the germline V gene. The covered CDR3 bases are TGTGCTAGTGGTCCACAGGGGTCCTACGAG. Translated: CASGPQGSYE. The entire CDR3 sequence reads CASGPQGSYEQYF.

As regards this clone: The sequenced fragment ends 3 residues before the CDR3 boundary, so the rest is inferred from the germline J gene. This chain uses TRBV11-1 with TRBJ2-2; D gene uncertain. This CDR3 is built from 13 residues. CDR1 is SGHAT and CDR2 is FQDESV in the germline V gene (reference sequence). V shed 7 bases and J shed 1 base, with 7 bases lying between them. CDR3 residues: CASTRWNTGELFF. CDR3 bases read: TGTGCCAGCACCCGTTGGAACACCGGGGAG.